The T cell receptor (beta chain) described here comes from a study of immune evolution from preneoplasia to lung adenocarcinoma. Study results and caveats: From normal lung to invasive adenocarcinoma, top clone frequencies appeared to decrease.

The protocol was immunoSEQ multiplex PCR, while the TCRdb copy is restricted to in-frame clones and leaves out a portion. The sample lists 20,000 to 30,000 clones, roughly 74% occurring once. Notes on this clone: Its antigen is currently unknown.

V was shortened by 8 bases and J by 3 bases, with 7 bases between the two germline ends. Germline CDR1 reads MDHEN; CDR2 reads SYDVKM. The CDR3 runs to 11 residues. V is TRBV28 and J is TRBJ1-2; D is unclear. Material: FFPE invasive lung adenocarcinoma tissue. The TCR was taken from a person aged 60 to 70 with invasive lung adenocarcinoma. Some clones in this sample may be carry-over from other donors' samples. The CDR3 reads CASREDYGYTF. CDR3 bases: TGTGCCAGCCGGGAAGACTATGGCTACACCTTC.